One and the same sample provided the 7 T cell receptor beta chains below, sequenced in a study of T cell responses to AZD1222 COVID-19 vaccine. Repertoires were generated with immunoSEQ multiplex PCR, while TCRdb's copy carries only in-frame clones and drops some. The sample has some 140,000 clones, around 90% seen once; the top ten hold 1.5% to 2%. The sample in question was peripheral blood, obtained on day 0 of AZD1222 vaccination. Receptor source: an adult in good health.

V is TRBV4-1 and J is TRBJ2-7, with a weak D call TRBD1 (6 bases). The CDR3 has 17 residues. Germline assignment: CDR1 MGHRA and CDR2 YSYEKL. Deletions cut 0 bases from V and 3 bases from J, with 18 bases between. The CDR3 nucleotides read TGCGCCAGCAGCCAAGATGGGGGAACAGGGTTTCTCTACGAGCAGTACTTC. Amino acids: CASSQDGGTGFLYEQYF.

The chain links TRBV7-2 to TRBJ1-5; 10 bases line up with TRBD1. The J segment lost 4 bases and the V segment lost 0 bases, leaving 9 bases of the junction unmatched. The CDR3 runs to 18 residues. Germline V CDR1 and CDR2: SGHTA, FQGNSA. This CDR3 reads CASSLALWDRGMNQPQHF. CDR3 nucleotides: TGTGCCAGCAGCTTAGCGCTATGGGACAGGGGTATGAATCAGCCCCAGCATTTT. The full variable domain, with the rest looked up from reference TRBV7-2 and TRBJ1-5, is GAGVSQSPSNKVTEKGKDVELRCDPISGHTALYWYRQSLGQGLEFLIYFQGNSAPDKSGLPSDRFSAERTGGSVSTLTIQRTQQEDSAVYLCASSLALWDRGMNQPQHFGDGTRLSIL.

Concerning this clone: In the same sample, other DNA sequences code for this CDR3. This chain connects TRBV7-3 to TRBJ1-1; weak D call: TRBD1 (6 bases). V lost 6 bases and J lost 1, with 9 bases in between. The CDR3 covers 13 residues. The germline V gene encodes CDR1 SGHTA and CDR2 FQGTGA. DNA of the CDR3: TGTGCCAGCAGTCTACAGGGGAACACTGAAGCTTTCTTT. Protein sequence: CASSLQGNTEAFF.

The chain employs TRBV6-1 and TRBJ2-4; D may be TRBD1 (6 bases). Trimming took off 0 bases at V and 15 bases at J, with 18 bases between the two ends. The V gene's germline CDR1 is MNHNS and CDR2 SASEGT. The CDR3 is 14 residues long. The CDR3 is CASSEARTVLGGYF. The CDR3 DNA is TGTGCCAGCAGTGAAGCCCGGACAGTTTTAGGGGGGTACTTC.

This clone was seen a single time. V and J are TRBV4-2 and TRBJ1-2; the D is unclear. The V gene lost 0 bases and the J gene lost 6 bases, with 20 bases spanning the gap. In germline, CDR1 is LGHNA, CDR2 YNFKEQ. This CDR3 comprises 17 residues. CDR3: CASSQERRTVLWDGYTF. In DNA, the CDR3 is TGTGCCAGCAGCCAAGAGAGGCGTACTGTGCTCTGGGATGGCTACACCTTC.

The chain is built from TRBV7-6 and TRBJ2-7, with 7 positions matching TRBD1. V dropped 3 bases and J dropped 7; count of bases not matched to a gene: 6. Germline CDR1 is SGHVS and CDR2 is FNYEAQ. This CDR3 contains 13 residues. The CDR3 reads CASSFDRAREQYF. CDR3 nucleotide sequence: TGTGCCAGCAGCTTCGACAGGGCAAGGGAGCAGTACTTC.

This clone showed up just once. The chain joins TRBV9 to TRBJ1-1; weak D call: TRBD1 (6 bases). CDR3 length: 15 amino acids. Germline V gene data show CDR1 as SGDLS and CDR2 as YYNGEE. V was pared by 1 base and J by 5 bases, with 15 bases between. CDR3 coding DNA: TGTGCCAGCAGCGTACTGGGAGGGGGTGAAACTGAAGCTTTCTTT. It is translated as CASSVLGGGETEAFF.